The 14 T cell receptor beta chains listed next were all sequenced from one sample in a study of molecular identifiers for immune sequencing clone quantification (dated 2018 in TCRdb). The library was built by means of PCR. Sequencing was performed on an Illumina HiSeq 4000. The raw public data were reprocessed by TCRdb itself: fastp quality trimming at Q25, MiXCR clonotype calling, in-frame beta chains only. All rows with the same CDR3 protein become a single entry with the most common DNA and genes. The sample includes about 640,000 distinct CDR3 sequences, with just under 20% observed a single time. Clones ranked in the top ten supply about 0.9% of the sample. Material: naive CD8+ T cells from blood, with Jurkat cell RNA spiked in. This specimen's cell subset or site label, interpreted: FACS-sorted CD8+CD4-CCR7+CD45RA+ naive T cells. Source of these receptors: a human donor in good health. Some libraries in this study had Jurkat cell RNA spiked in.

The CDR3 DNA follows: TGTGCCAGCAGAAATACCGGGACAAGGGATTTCTTCTTT. It yields the protein CASRNTGTRDFFF. The genes are TRBV6-1 and TRBJ1-1; possible D gene TRBD1, 6 bases. Germline CDR1 and CDR2: MNHNS and SASEGT. V dropped 6 bases and J dropped 14 bases, with 22 bases sitting between them. The CDR3 loop spans 13 amino acids.

This chain links TRBV19 with TRBJ2-7; D is undetermined. Germline assignment: CDR1 LNHDA and CDR2 SQIVND (reference sequence). The CDR3 extends over 13 amino acids. V was clipped by 1 base and J by 5 bases, with 9 bases between them. CDR3 sequence: CASSIVGVDEQYF. The CDR3 coding sequence is TGTGCCAGTAGTATAGTTGGGGTTGACGAGCAGTACTTC.

This clonotype was detected many times. The chain joins TRBV12-3 or TRBV12-4 to TRBJ2-7; D possibly uses TRBD1 or TRBD2 (5 bases each). The CDR3 length is 15 residues. V lost 3 bases, J lost 3 bases, and 15 bases lay in between. CDR3 residues: CASSFGTESLYEQYF. The CDR3 DNA is TGTGCCAGCAGTTTCGGGACCGAGTCCCTCTACGAGCAGTACTTC.

For this clonotype: This may come from a read error, since a much larger clone is one base off. The genes are TRBV21-1 and TRBJ2-5. TRBV21-1 is termed a pseudogene. The CDR3 extends over 11 amino acids. CDR3 sequence (DNA): TGTGCCGGCAGCAAACCAGAGACCCAGTACTTC. This encodes CAGSKPETQYF.

Remarks on this clonotype: Since a much larger clone is just one base distant, this may be a read error. Without the conserved terminal phenylalanine or tryptophan, this CDR3 likely stems from a read error. The rearrangement joins TRBV20-1 to TRBJ2-5; TRBD2 aligns across 9 bases. This CDR3 comprises 16 residues. The V gene's germline CDR1 is DFQATT and CDR2 SNEGSKA (reference sequence). J lost 1 base, V lost 0 bases, and 6 bases had no gene match. CDR3 nucleotide sequence: TGCAGTGCTAGAGATCAAGCGGGGGGACCCCAAGAGACCCAGTACTTA. Protein sequence: CSARDQAGGPQETQYL.

This clonotype showed up many times. V and J are TRBV7-3 and TRBJ2-7; no firm D call. Deletions cut 5 bases from V and 0 bases from J, with 11 bases between. The CDR3 spans 14 residues. Germline assignment: CDR1 SGHTA and CDR2 FQGTGA. This CDR3 is CASSPDGYSYEQYF. The CDR3 DNA reads TGTGCCAGCAGCCCTGACGGATACTCCTACGAGCAGTACTTC.

The chain recombines TRBV24-1 with TRBJ2-1; D might be TRBD2 (5 bases). V lost 0 bases, J lost 0 bases, and 8 bases lay in between. Looked up from germline, CDR1 is KGHDR and CDR2 is SFDVKD. The CDR3 extends over 16 amino acids. The CDR3 region has the DNA TGTGCCACCAGTGATTTGGTGGCGGGCTCCTACAATGAGCAGTTCTTC. This sequence encodes CATSDLVAGSYNEQFF.

V usage is TRBV20-1 and J usage is TRBJ1-3; TRBD1 might be the D (5 bases). The CDR3 has 13 residues. V was pared by 0 bases and J by 2 bases, with 5 bases between. The germline gives CDR1 DFQATT, CDR2 SNEGSKA (reference sequence). In DNA, the CDR3 is TGCAGTGCTAGAGAAGGGGCTGGAAACACCATATATTTT. Translation gives CSAREGAGNTIYF.

In this sample, this clonotype turned up many times. CDR3 loop: CASSAGQGGGEETQYF. In DNA form, the CDR3 reads TGTGCCAGCAGTGCCGGACAGGGTGGGGGTGAGGAGACCCAGTACTTC. The chain combines TRBV28 with TRBJ2-5; 8 positions match TRBD1. The J segment lost 5 bases and the V segment lost 5 bases, leaving 13 bases of the junction unmatched. The germline gives CDR1 MDHEN, CDR2 SYDVKM. The CDR3 length is 16 residues.

About this clonotype itself: One base away lies a much larger clone, so this may be a sequencing read error. The chain links TRBV20-1 to TRBJ2-7; the D gene is possibly TRBD2 (6 bases). V was shortened by 5 bases and J by 1 base, with 12 bases between the two germline ends. CDR3 size: 13 residues. The germline gives CDR1 DFQATT, CDR2 SNEGSKA (reference sequence). CDR3 in amino acids: CSAPAGGSYEQYF. The DNA for the CDR3 is TGCAGTGCTCCCGCCGGGGGATCCTACGAGCAGTACTTC.

This clonotype came up a few times. This could be a read error, since a much larger clone is one nucleotide away. The chain combines TRBV29-1 with TRBJ2-1, with 10 bases fitting TRBD2. The germline V gene encodes CDR1 SQVTM and CDR2 ANQGSEA. The CDR3 sequence is 18 residues long. Trimming took 4 bases from V and 0 from J; bases not matched to a gene: 12. The chain's CDR3 is CSVGGTSGALSSYNEQFF. CDR3 DNA sequence: TGCAGCGTTGGAGGTACTAGCGGGGCCCTGAGCTCCTACAATGAGCAGTTCTTC.

This clonotype was counted between two and nine times. The rearrangement uses TRBV12-3 or TRBV12-4 and TRBJ2-5; 13 bases map to TRBD2. The CDR3 covers 14 residues. Losses at the gene ends were 5 bases for V and 3 bases for J; bases not matched to a gene: 0. The chain's CDR3 is CASSGTSGKETQYF. CDR3 DNA: TGTGCCAGCAGTGGGACTAGCGGGAAAGAGACCCAGTACTTC.

The chain recombines TRBV9 with TRBJ2-7; 8 nucleotides align to TRBD2. With V trimmed by 3 bases and J by 3 bases, 8 bases remained unmatched. Germline V gene sequence: CDR1 SGDLS, CDR2 YYNGEE. This CDR3 region has 15 residues. The CDR3 nucleotides are TGTGCCAGCAGCGCTTCTTTCGGGACTAGCTACGAGCAGTACTTC. Its translation: CASSASFGTSYEQYF.

The table lists this clonotype with many counts. The rearrangement uses TRBV27 and TRBJ2-7; 7 bases agree with TRBD2. The germline V gene has CDR1 MNHEY and CDR2 SMNVEV (reference sequence). Trimming cost V 8 bases and J 3 bases; bases outside gene matches: 10. The CDR3 totals 14 residues. The DNA of the CDR3 is TGTGCCAGCGCCCCGGTCGGGGGGTACTACGAGCAGTACTTC. It encodes CASAPVGGYYEQYF.